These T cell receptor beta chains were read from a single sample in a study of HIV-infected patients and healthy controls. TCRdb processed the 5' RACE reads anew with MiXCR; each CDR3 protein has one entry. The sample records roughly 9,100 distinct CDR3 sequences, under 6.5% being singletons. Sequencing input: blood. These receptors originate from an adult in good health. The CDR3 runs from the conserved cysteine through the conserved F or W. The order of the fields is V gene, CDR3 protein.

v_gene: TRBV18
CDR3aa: CASSSLGQGTEAFF

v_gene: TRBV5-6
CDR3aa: CASSPWTSGSLRNEQYF

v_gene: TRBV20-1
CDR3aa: CSAREGSGGAFGNQPQHF

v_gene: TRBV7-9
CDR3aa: CASSWTGPYNEQFF

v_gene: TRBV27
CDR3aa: CASTRTGGNRAEAFF

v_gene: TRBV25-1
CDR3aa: CATTTSGVYNEQFF

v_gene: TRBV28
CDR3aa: CASGHSTVDGNIQYF

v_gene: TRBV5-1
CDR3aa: CASSATGTLNTEAFF

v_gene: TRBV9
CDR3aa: CASSVGQLTDTQYF

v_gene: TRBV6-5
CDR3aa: CASSPRGDGEKLFF

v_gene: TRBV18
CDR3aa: CASSHSGTGEETQYF

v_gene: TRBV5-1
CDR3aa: CASSPWTDSVYGYTF

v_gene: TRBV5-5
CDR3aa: CASSLYSRPSYNSPLHF

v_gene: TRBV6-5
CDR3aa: CASSSPGQGEAYEQYF

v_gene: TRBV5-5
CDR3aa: CASSLKGQKNTEAFF

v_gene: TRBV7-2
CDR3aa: CASSLGLASYNEQFF